These 7 T cell receptor beta chains originate from one sample sequenced in a study of cytomegalovirus exposure and HLA in healthy donors. PCR used 60 Vbeta primers and 13 Jbeta primers. Clones were sequenced by immunoSEQ multiplex PCR, and TCRdb holds only the in-frame ones, with some missing. The sample has roughly 51,000 clones. The source material was PBMCs. The receptors originated from a woman aged 45-65 years in good health and CMV-seropositive.

The chain couples TRBV7-8 to TRBJ1-1; D unclear. Germline V lookup: CDR1 SGHVS, CDR2 FQNEAQ. The CDR3 spans 13 residues. V was cut by 0 bases and J by 1 base, with 3 bases left in between. The CDR3 DNA is TGTGCCAGCAGCTTAGCGGCGAACACTGAAGCTTTCTTT. Translation gives CASSLAANTEAFF.

The chain carries TRBV28 and TRBJ1-5; D is unresolved. Per the germline V gene, CDR1 is MDHEN and CDR2 is SYDVKM. The CDR3 has 12 residues. The V end was cut by 5 bases, the J end by 7 bases, with 9 bases between. The CDR3 region has the DNA TGTGCCAGCAGTCCCCCCCAACAGCCCCAGCATTTT. Its protein is CASSPPQQPQHF. Complete variable domain (other parts from reference TRBV28 and TRBJ1-5): DVKVTQSSRYLVKRTGEKVFLECVQDMDHENMFWYRQDPGLGLRLIYFSYDVKMKEKGDIPEGYSVSREKKERFSLILESASTNQTSMYLCASSPPQQPQHFGDGTRLSIL.

The chain is built from TRBV27 and TRBJ2-7; TRBD1 agrees at 7 bases. The V gene end was trimmed by 5 bases and the J gene end by 7 bases; junction bases not matched to a gene: 2. The CDR3 consists of 11 residues. Looked up from germline, CDR1 is MNHEY and CDR2 is SMNVEV (reference sequence). The CDR3 bases are TGTGCCAGCAGTATCAGGGGGGAGCAGTACTTC. Its translation: CASSIRGEQYF.

The J gene is TRBJ2-1, the V gene TRBV19; 9 bases map to TRBD1. CDR1 and CDR2 (germline): LNHDA, SQIVND (reference sequence). With V trimmed by 6 bases and J by 0 bases, 12 bases remained unmatched. The CDR3 consists of 18 residues. DNA of the CDR3: TGTGCCAGTAGATTCAGGACAGGGGTCGAGAGCTCCTACAATGAGCAGTTCTTC. Residues: CASRFRTGVESSYNEQFF.

This chain links TRBV4-2 with TRBJ1-2; D ambiguous. This CDR3 has 14 amino acids. The germline V gene encodes CDR1 LGHNA and CDR2 YNFKEQ. The V gene lost 0 bases and the J gene lost 6 bases, with 11 bases spanning the gap. The CDR3 reads CASSQDRVLDGYTF. CDR3 coding DNA: TGTGCCAGCAGCCAAGATCGGGTTCTGGATGGCTACACCTTC.

CDR3 region: CASSVATGGGYTF. The CDR3 DNA reads TGTGCCAGCAGCGTAGCCACAGGTGGAGGCTACACCTTC. The chain employs TRBV9 and TRBJ1-2; D might be TRBD1 (5 bases). V was clipped by 0 bases and J by 8 bases, with 11 bases between them. CDR1 SGDLS and CDR2 YYNGEE come from the germline V gene. The CDR3 runs to 13 residues.

The chain joins TRBV7-9 to TRBJ1-1, with 8 bases that match TRBD1. Trimming took 2 bases from V and 5 from J; bases not matched to a gene: 4. The length of the CDR3 is 14 residues. The germline V gene encodes CDR1 SEHNR and CDR2 FQNEAQ (reference sequence). The CDR3 sequence is CASSLQGAHTEAFF. In DNA, the CDR3 is TGTGCCAGCAGCTTACAGGGGGCGCATACTGAAGCTTTCTTT.